These 4 T cell receptor beta chains were all obtained from the same sample, sequenced in a study of T cell repertoires in cytomegalovirus infection. Each CDR3 protein gets one entry after TCRdb re-called the reads with MiXCR. The data show about 270,000 distinct CDR3 sequences, 22% seen once. No cognate antigen is known for these TCRs. The sequenced sample was cultured PBMCs, obtained from culture after CMV antigen stimulation. Receptors originate from a human donor in good health (CMV status not recorded). Some clones in this sample may be carry-over from other donors' samples.

The chain combines TRBV27 with TRBJ2-3; 7 bases fit TRBD1. CDR1 MNHEY and CDR2 SMNVEV come from the germline V gene (reference sequence). The CDR3 sequence is 14 residues long. Losses at the gene ends were 1 base for V and 6 bases for J; bases not matched to a gene: 4. The CDR3 loop reads CASSLLGGADTQYF. The CDR3 nucleotides read TGTGCCAGCAGTTTATTAGGGGGCGCGGATACGCAGTATTTT.

The genes are TRBV29-1 and TRBJ1-2, with D unresolved. Per germline, CDR1 SQVTM and CDR2 ANQGSEA. V shed 6 bases and J shed 1 base, with 15 bases lying between them. CDR3 length: 14 residues. The CDR3 DNA reads TGCAGCGTGGGGAAACTGGGCAGTAACTATGGCTACACCTTC. Translated, it gives CSVGKLGSNYGYTF. The full variable domain, with the rest looked up from reference TRBV29-1 and TRBJ1-2, is SAVISQKPSRDICQRGTSLTIQCQVDSQVTMMFWYRQQPGQSLTLIATANQGSEATYESGFVIDKFPISRPNLTFSTLTVSNMSPEDSSIYLCSVGKLGSNYGYTFGSGTRLTVV.

This clonotype was found many times. V and J are TRBV24-1 and TRBJ2-4; D is possibly TRBD2 (6 bases). From germline, CDR1 is KGHDR and CDR2 SFDVKD. The CDR3 runs 15 residues. V lost 3 bases to trimming and J lost 9 bases, with 17 bases between them. The CDR3 loop is CATSDPTGIGGIQYF. As DNA, the CDR3 is TGTGCCACCAGTGATCCGACGGGGATCGGGGGCATTCAGTACTTC.

In its sample, this clonotype was seen a few times. The chain joins TRBV9 to TRBJ2-5; D may match TRBD1 or TRBD2 (5 bases each). Germline values: CDR1 SGDLS, CDR2 YYNGEE. This CDR3 has 15 residues. V was trimmed by 3 bases and J by 2 bases, leaving 14 bases between them. The CDR3 reads CASSDGGRGQETQYF. The CDR3 DNA follows: TGTGCCAGCAGCGATGGGGGACGCGGACAAGAGACCCAGTACTTC.